Presented here are 16 T cell receptor beta chains from one specimen sequenced in a study of beta chain features in type 1 diabetes. The authors reverse transcribed all of the isolated RNA, so sequencing captured expressed TCRB transcripts. Sequencing used immunoSEQ multiplex PCR; TCRdb keeps in-frame clones, though not all of them. The sample includes hundreds of thousands of clones, roughly a sixth of them seen just once. What was sequenced was naive CD4+ T cells from blood. The receptors were sampled from a man between 18 and 35 years old in good health.

The chain is built from TRBV27 and TRBJ2-2; 10 nucleotides align to TRBD2. Per the germline V gene, CDR1 is MNHEY and CDR2 is SMNVEV (reference sequence). CDR3 length: 17 residues. V lost 6 bases to trimming and J lost 1 base; unmatched junction nucleotides: 8. CDR3 DNA sequence: TGTGCCAGCAGCCCAGAGGCTAGCGGGGGGAACACCGGGGAGCTGTTTTTT. Its protein is CASSPEASGGNTGELFF.

The V call is TRBV4-2, the J call TRBJ1-2, with a possible D match to TRBD1 (6 bases). V lost 1 base to trimming and J lost 1 base, with 10 bases between them. Per the germline V gene, CDR1 is LGHNA and CDR2 is YNFKEQ. The CDR3 spans 15 residues. The chain's CDR3 is CASSQGTGINYGYTF. As DNA, the CDR3 is TGTGCCAGCAGCCAAGGAACAGGGATTAACTATGGCTACACCTTC.

The rearrangement joins TRBV4-1 to TRBJ1-1, with a tentative D call TRBD1 (5 bases). The length of the CDR3 is 13 residues. V was cut by 4 bases and J by 6 bases, with 12 bases left in between. The germline CDR1 and CDR2 sequences are MGHRA and YSYEKL. For the CDR3, the DNA is TGCGCCAGCAGCCCGCAGGGTGGTGCTGAAGCTTTCTTT. Residues: CASSPQGGAEAFF.

The chain uses TRBV7-2 and TRBJ2-5; 8 bases fit TRBD2. The CDR3 covers 15 residues. Germline loops: CDR1 SGHTA, CDR2 FQGNSA. V lost 2 bases to trimming and J lost 0 bases; unmatched junction nucleotides: 2. The CDR3 coding sequence is TGTGCCAGCAGCTTACGCGGGGGGAACCAAGAGACCCAGTACTTC. Its protein is CASSLRGGNQETQYF.

The CDR3 DNA is TGTGCCAGCAGCTTGGGGACCGGGACAATCGCAGAGCAACTGTTTTTT. It translates to CASSLGTGTIAEQLFF. This chain connects TRBV14 to TRBJ1-4, with D possibly matching TRBD1 (6 bases). V was trimmed by 5 bases and J by 12 bases, leaving 25 bases between them. Germline lookup yields CDR1 SGHDN and CDR2 FVKESK. The CDR3 covers 16 residues.

A few counts support this clone. V is TRBV28 and J is TRBJ1-2; 7 positions agree with TRBD1. V shed 5 bases and J 2 bases; nucleotides not matched to a gene: 5. The CDR3 spans 14 residues. The germline CDR1 and CDR2 sequences are MDHEN and SYDVKM. CDR3 in amino acids: CASSVGTDNYGYTF. CDR3 coding DNA: TGTGCCAGCAGTGTCGGGACAGACAACTATGGCTACACCTTC.

The chain joins TRBV5-4 to TRBJ2-1; 12 bases align to TRBD2. V shed 3 bases, J shed 7 bases, and the junction held 11 bases outside the gene matches. CDR1 and CDR2 from the germline V gene are SGHNT and YYREEE (reference sequence). CDR3 length: 17 residues. The CDR3 region is CASSSRIGLAGWNEQFF. CDR3 in DNA: TGTGCCAGCAGCTCCCGAATAGGACTAGCGGGGTGGAATGAGCAGTTCTTC.

V gene TRBV7-3 combines with J gene TRBJ2-7; D might be TRBD2 (7 bases). CDR1 and CDR2 (germline): SGHTA, FQGTGA. The CDR3 length is 15 residues. V lost 4 bases, J lost 4 bases, and 17 bases lay in between. The CDR3 here is CASSSSGRGPYEQYF. CDR3 sequence (DNA): TGTGCCAGCAGCTCGTCCGGGCGGGGGCCGTACGAGCAGTACTTC.

There are a few counts of this clone. This chain links TRBV9 with TRBJ2-7; D call uncertain. Germline V lookup: CDR1 SGDLS, CDR2 YYNGEE. Trimming took 3 bases from V and 6 from J, leaving 13 bases between them. The CDR3 covers 13 residues. CDR3: CASSGEPPLEQYF. The CDR3 DNA sequence: TGTGCCAGCAGCGGCGAACCACCCCTCGAGCAGTACTTC.

J is TRBJ2-4 and V is TRBV5-1; D may be TRBD1 (6 bases). This CDR3 has 14 residues. CDR1 and CDR2 (germline): SGHRS, YFSETQ. V gave up 4 bases and J gave up 6 bases, with 14 bases separating them. The CDR3 sequence: CASSPDRSVNIQYF. The CDR3 DNA sequence: TGCGCCAGCAGCCCCGACAGGTCTGTAAACATTCAGTACTTC. Looking up the rest from reference TRBV5-1 and TRBJ2-4 gives the full variable domain: KAGVTQTPRYLIKTRGQQVTLSCSPISGHRSVSWYQQTPGQGLQFLFEYFSETQRNKGNFPGRFSGRQFSNSRSEMNVSTLELGDSALYLCASSPDRSVNIQYFGAGTRLSVL.

This clone has a handful of counts. The genes are TRBV2 and TRBJ2-7; 7 bases are a match to TRBD1. Trimming at V came to 7 bases and at J to 5 bases, leaving 8 bases not matched to a gene. The CDR3 loop spans 13 amino acids. Germline V gene sequence: CDR1 SNHLY, CDR2 FYNNEI. As DNA, the CDR3 is TGTGCCAGCATGGGAAGGGGGCACGACGAGCAGTACTTC. It specifies CASMGRGHDEQYF.

This clone was detected only a few times. The J gene is TRBJ2-5, the V gene TRBV7-2; D uncertain. Germline CDR1 reads SGHTA; CDR2 reads FQGNSA. There are 14 residues in the CDR3. Between the trimmed V and J ends, which lost 5 bases and 3 bases, there was a span of 13 bases. CDR3 coding DNA: TGTGCCAGCAGCCCCGGGTGGCTAAAAGAGACCCAGTACTTC. Its protein is CASSPGWLKETQYF.

The chain combines TRBV18 with TRBJ2-5; no clear D. Germline lookup yields CDR1 KGHSH and CDR2 LQKENI. V lost 2 bases to trimming and J lost 5 bases, with 12 bases between them. There are 14 residues in the CDR3. The CDR3 sequence is CASSPWKSKETQYF. The DNA of the CDR3 is TGTGCCAGCTCACCATGGAAGAGTAAGGAGACCCAGTACTTC.

This clone came up a few times. The V and J genes are TRBV29-1 and TRBJ2-7; 10 bases are a match to TRBD1. The CDR3 extends over 13 amino acids. Trimming removed 5 bases from V and 2 bases from J; junction bases left unmatched: 3. The V gene's germline CDR1 is SQVTM and CDR2 ANQGSEA. The CDR3 region has the DNA TGCAGCGTTTGGGACAGGGGACCCTACGAGCAGTACTTC. Translation: CSVWDRGPYEQYF.

The chain has TRBV2 and TRBJ2-1; D perhaps matches TRBD2 (5 bases). The CDR3 is 16 amino acids. Trimming removed 0 bases from V and 7 bases from J, with 16 bases in between. The germline V gene encodes CDR1 SNHLY and CDR2 FYNNEI. Here the CDR3 DNA reads TGTGCCAGCAGTGAAGCGCCCAGCGGCTTTAGGAATGAGCAGTTCTTC. Protein product: CASSEAPSGFRNEQFF. Full variable domain (remainder filled in from reference TRBV2 and TRBJ2-1): EPEVTQTPSHQVTQMGQEVILRCVPISNHLYFYWYRQILGQKVEFLVSFYNNEISEKSEIFDDQFSVERPDGSNFTLKIRSTKLEDSAMYFCASSEAPSGFRNEQFFGPGTRLTVL.

This clone was detected only a few times. The chain recombines TRBV18 with TRBJ2-7; 8 positions match TRBD2. The CDR3 covers 15 residues. CDR1 and CDR2 (germline): KGHSH, LQKENI. Trimming removed 8 bases from V and 0 bases from J; junction bases left unmatched: 9. CDR3 DNA: TGTGCCAGCCGCAGCGGGGGCGGGAGCTCCTACGAGCAGTACTTC. Its protein is CASRSGGGSSYEQYF. The entire variable domain, with the rest obtained from reference TRBV18 and TRBJ2-7, is as follows: NAGVMQNPRHLVRRRGQEARLRCSPMKGHSHVYWYRQLPEEGLKFMVYLQKENIIDESGMPKERFSAEFPKEGPSILRIQQVVRGDSAAYFCASRSGGGSSYEQYFGPGTRLTVT.